Presented here are 18 T cell receptor beta chains from one specimen sequenced in a study of T cell responses to AZD1222 COVID-19 vaccine. Sequencing used immunoSEQ multiplex PCR; TCRdb keeps in-frame clones, though not all of them. The data hold just under 85,000 clones, with around 86% observed a single time. Here the sequenced sample was peripheral blood, taken on day 0 of AZD1222 vaccination. These receptor sequences come from an adult in good health.

J is TRBJ2-7 and V is TRBV7-3; possible D gene TRBD1, 6 bases. CDR1 and CDR2 (germline): SGHTA, FQGTGA. This CDR3 spans 14 amino acids. V lost 7 bases to trimming and J lost 0 bases, with 13 bases between them. The CDR3, as DNA: TGTGCCAGCAACGTACAGGGTAGCTCCTACGAGCAGTACTTC. It yields the protein CASNVQGSSYEQYF. Full variable domain (rest looked up from reference TRBV7-3 and TRBJ2-7): GAGVSQTPSNKVTEKGKYVELRCDPISGHTALYWYRQSLGQGPEFLIYFQGTGAADDSGLPNDRFFAVRPEGSVSTLKIQRTERGDSAVYLCASNVQGSSYEQYFGPGTRLTVT.

J is TRBJ2-1 and V is TRBV7-8; 9 bases map to TRBD2. CDR3 length: 17 residues. Germline loops: CDR1 SGHVS, CDR2 FQNEAQ. V lost 5 bases to trimming and J lost 7 bases; unmatched junction nucleotides: 15. The DNA of the CDR3 is TGTGCCAGCAGCCTCTCCCGGATTGGACTAGCGAGGAATGAGCAGTTCTTC. It encodes CASSLSRIGLARNEQFF.

This chain connects TRBV19 to TRBJ1-1; 10 bases line up with TRBD1. This CDR3 contains 15 residues. J was trimmed by 2 bases and V by 10 bases; bases with no gene match: 10. The V gene's germline CDR1 is LNHDA and CDR2 SQIVND (reference sequence). CDR3 nucleotides: TGTGCCACCCTGGACAGGGGGGGCGTTAACACTGAAGCTTTCTTT. Translated: CATLDRGGVNTEAFF.

V and J are TRBV7-9 and TRBJ1-2, with D uncertain. Per the germline V gene, CDR1 is SEHNR and CDR2 is FQNEAQ (reference sequence). The CDR3 consists of 17 residues. V gave up 2 bases and J gave up 3 bases, with 19 bases separating them. CDR3 sequence (DNA): TGTGCCAGCAGCTTACTTGATTCCCCAGCCGAGGACTATGGCTACACCTTC. This gives the protein CASSLLDSPAEDYGYTF.

This clone appeared once. This CDR3 reads CASSWIGAGYTF. CDR3 coding DNA: TGTGCCAGCAGCTGGATAGGAGCTGGCTACACCTTC. This sequence joins TRBV5-6 and TRBJ1-2; D unresolved. The V end lost 3 bases, the J end lost 7 bases, and 10 bases lay between the germline ends. The germline V gene encodes CDR1 SGHDT and CDR2 YYEEEE. CDR3 length: 12 residues. Variable domain in full (rest from reference TRBV5-6 and TRBJ1-2): DAGVTQSPTHLIKTRGQQVTLRCSPKSGHDTVSWYQQALGQGPQFIFQYYEEEERQRGNFPDRFSGHQFPNYSSELNVNALLLGDSALYLCASSWIGAGYTFGSGTRLTVV.

The chain links TRBV6-5 to TRBJ1-3; D remains ambiguous. V was cut by 4 bases and J by 4 bases, with 17 bases left in between. CDR3 length: 16 residues. Germline V gene sequence: CDR1 MNHEY, CDR2 SVGAGI. Here the CDR3 DNA reads TGTGCCAGCAGTTCCCGGACCGGGGTCTTCGGAAACACCATATATTTT. It is translated as CASSSRTGVFGNTIYF.

The V gene is TRBV14, the J gene TRBJ1-2; 8 nucleotides line up with TRBD1. The CDR3 is 16 residues long. The V segment lost 0 bases and the J segment 4 bases; nucleotides outside the gene matches: 7. Germline V lookup: CDR1 SGHDN, CDR2 FVKESK. CDR3 protein: CASSQDGQGATYGYTF. The CDR3, as DNA: TGTGCCAGCAGCCAAGATGGCCAGGGGGCCACCTATGGCTACACCTTC. The full variable domain, in which reference TRBV14 and TRBJ1-2 provide the parts outside the CDR3, is EAGVTQFPSHSVIEKGQTVTLRCDPISGHDNLYWYRRVMGKEIKFLLHFVKESKQDESGMPNNRFLAERTGGTYSTLKVQPAELEDSGVYFCASSQDGQGATYGYTFGSGTRLTVV.

The J gene is TRBJ2-3, the V gene TRBV5-5; 10 nucleotides line up with TRBD2. CDR3 length: 17 amino acids. J gave up 2 bases and V 3 bases, and 9 bases lay outside the gene matches. Germline values: CDR1 SGHKS, CDR2 YYEKEE (reference sequence). The CDR3 reads CASSWDLAGALTDTQYF. The CDR3 nucleotides are TGTGCCAGCAGCTGGGATCTAGCGGGGGCCCTCACAGATACGCAGTATTTT.

V is TRBV28 and J is TRBJ1-1, with unresolved D. Between the trimmed V and J ends, which lost 6 bases and 1 base, there was a span of 12 bases. Per the germline V gene, CDR1 is MDHEN and CDR2 is SYDVKM. CDR3 length equals 14 residues. In DNA, the CDR3 is TGTGCCAGCAGCTCCAACAGAAGGAACACTGAAGCTTTCTTT. This codes for CASSSNRRNTEAFF.

V gene TRBV30 combines with J gene TRBJ1-1; D is undetermined. Germline lookup yields CDR1 GTSNPN and CDR2 SVGIG (reference sequence). Trimming shortened V by 3 bases and J by 3 bases, and 8 bases separated the two germline ends. The CDR3 has 12 residues. The CDR3 region is CAWRIRDTEAFF. CDR3 in DNA: TGTGCCTGGAGAATTCGGGACACTGAAGCTTTCTTT.

The V and J genes are TRBV4-2 and TRBJ1-2, with no clear D. Per germline, CDR1 LGHNA and CDR2 YNFKEQ. V lost 0 bases and J 5 bases, leaving 13 bases between the germline ends. CDR3 size: 15 residues. The CDR3 loop reads CASSQELRVVYGYTF. CDR3 nucleotides: TGTGCCAGCAGCCAAGAATTGCGGGTCGTATATGGCTACACCTTC.

The gene calls are TRBV6-5 and TRBJ1-2; D unclear. The CDR3 contains 14 residues. The germline CDR1 and CDR2 sequences are MNHEY and SVGAGI. V lost 0 bases and J 1 base, leaving 6 bases between the germline ends. CDR3 DNA: TGTGCCAGCAGTTACTCAGGATATAACTATGGCTACACCTTC. It yields the protein CASSYSGYNYGYTF.

The chain uses TRBV7-6 and TRBJ1-2; 10 nucleotides line up with TRBD1. Germline-derived CDR1 and CDR2 are SGHVS and FNYEAQ. The CDR3 consists of 15 residues. V lost 4 bases, J lost 5 bases, and 7 bases stayed unmatched. CDR3 residues: CASSSGQGVGYGYTF. CDR3 DNA sequence: TGTGCCAGCAGCTCCGGACAGGGGGTAGGGTATGGCTACACCTTC. The whole variable domain, remainder taken from reference TRBV7-6 and TRBJ1-2, is GAGVSQSPRYKVTKRGQDVALRCDPISGHVSLYWYRQALGQGPEFLTYFNYEAQQDKSGLPNDRFSAERPEGSISTLTIQRTEQRDSAMYRCASSSGQGVGYGYTFGSGTRLTVV.

The chain combines TRBV4-2 with TRBJ1-1; D is undetermined. This CDR3 comprises 15 residues. The V end lost 4 bases, the J end lost 1 base, and 13 bases lay between the germline ends. Germline CDR1 and CDR2: LGHNA and YNFKEQ. For the CDR3, the DNA is TGTGCCAGCAGCCCCCCATCTAACAGGAACACTGAAGCTTTCTTT. Its protein is CASSPPSNRNTEAFF.

The chain has TRBV6-1 and TRBJ2-3; 9 positions agree with TRBD2. The germline V gene has CDR1 MNHNS and CDR2 SASEGT. V trimming: 3 bases; J trimming: 2 bases; junction bases outside the gene matches: 9. CDR3 length equals 17 residues. DNA of the CDR3: TGTGCCAGCAGTGATCCTCTAGCGGGGAGGGCCACAGATACGCAGTATTTT. Translating gives CASSDPLAGRATDTQYF.

The rearrangement joins TRBV5-1 to TRBJ1-1; no reliable D call. This CDR3 comprises 12 residues. The germline V and J ends were trimmed by 4 bases and 1 base, with 5 bases remaining between them. Germline assignment: CDR1 SGHRS and CDR2 YFSETQ. CDR3 nucleotides: TGCGCCAGCAGCCCCGAGAACACTGAAGCTTTCTTT. This translates into CASSPENTEAFF.

The chain carries TRBV10-2 and TRBJ2-1; 8 bases are shared with TRBD1. Trimming cost V 9 bases and J 7 bases; bases outside gene matches: 8. CDR1 is WSHSY, CDR2 SAAADI, per germline. The CDR3 runs to 13 residues. CDR3 sequence (DNA): TGCGCCAGTTGCAGGGGGCGGGTGAATGAGCAGTTCTTC. This translates into CASCRGRVNEQFF.

The CDR3 DNA sequence: TGTGCCAGCAGCCAAGGAGACAGGGCCTGGGTAGGCTACACCTTC. Protein sequence: CASSQGDRAWVGYTF. The V call is TRBV3-1 (or the pseudogene TRBV3-2), the J call TRBJ1-2; 7 bases match TRBD1. The V gene end was trimmed by 1 base and the J gene end by 8 bases; junction bases not matched to a gene: 10. Looked up from germline, CDR1 is LGHDT and CDR2 is YNNKEL (reference sequence). The CDR3 contains 15 residues.